The clone carrying this T cell receptor (beta chain) is a singleton in its sample. What it binds is unknown. This entry is derived from a study of OX40 agonist ivuxolimab in advanced cancers. Study context: Age averaged about 66 years (range roughly 23 to 79), and 80% to 90% were male. Study findings and constraints: Both CD4+ and CD8+ T cell populations in blood had undergone clonal expansion by week 6 at 0.1 to 3.0 mg/kg. Patients with a partial response at 0.1-3.0 mg/kg had among the lowest clonal expansion.

Trimming pared 5 bases from V and 2 bases from J, leaving 16 bases between. The CDR3 runs 15 residues. Germline loops: CDR1 GTSNPN, CDR2 SVGIG (reference sequence). The repertoire was sequenced with immunoSEQ multiplex PCR; TCRdb's copy has only in-frame clones and lacks some. The sample lists about 46,000 clones, 82% occurring once. V gene TRBV30 combines with J gene TRBJ1-5; tentatively, D is TRBD1 (6 bases). The sequence was collected from an adult with an advanced solid tumor such as melanoma, head and neck, liver or kidney cancer. The sequencing here drew on CD4+ or CD8+ T cells sorted from blood, taken in a trial of the OX40 agonist ivuxolimab. This CDR3 is CAWEGTGWGNQPQHF. In DNA form, the CDR3 reads TGTGCCTGGGAGGGTACAGGGTGGGGCAATCAGCCCCAGCATTTT.